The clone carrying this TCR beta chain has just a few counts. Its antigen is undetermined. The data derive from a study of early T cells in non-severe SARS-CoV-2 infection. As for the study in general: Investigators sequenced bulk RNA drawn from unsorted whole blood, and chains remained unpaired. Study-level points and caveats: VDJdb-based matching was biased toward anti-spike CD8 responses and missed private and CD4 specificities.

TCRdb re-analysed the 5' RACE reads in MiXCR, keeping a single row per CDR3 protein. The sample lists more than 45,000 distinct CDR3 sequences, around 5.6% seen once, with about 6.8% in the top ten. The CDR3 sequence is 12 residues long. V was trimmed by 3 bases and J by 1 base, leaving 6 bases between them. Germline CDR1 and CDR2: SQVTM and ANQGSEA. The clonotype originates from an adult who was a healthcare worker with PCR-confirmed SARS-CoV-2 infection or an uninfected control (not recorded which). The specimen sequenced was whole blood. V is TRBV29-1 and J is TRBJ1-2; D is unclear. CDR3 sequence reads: CSVDNFNYGYTF. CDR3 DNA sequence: TGCAGCGTTGATAATTTTAACTATGGCTACACCTTC.